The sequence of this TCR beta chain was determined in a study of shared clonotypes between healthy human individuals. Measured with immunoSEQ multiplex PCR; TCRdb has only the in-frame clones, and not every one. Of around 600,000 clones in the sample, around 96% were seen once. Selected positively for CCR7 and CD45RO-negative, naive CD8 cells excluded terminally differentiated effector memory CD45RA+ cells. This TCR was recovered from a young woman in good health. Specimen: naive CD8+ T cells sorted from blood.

This CDR3 is CASSWGQGAGGYTF. CDR3 DNA sequence: TGTGCCAGCAGTTGGGGGCAGGGGGCAGGCGGCTACACCTTC. The J gene is TRBJ1-2, the V gene TRBV27; 8 bases are shared with TRBD1. V trimming: 4 bases; J trimming: 8 bases; junction bases outside the gene matches: 9. The CDR3 loop spans 14 amino acids. Germline CDR1 reads MNHEY; CDR2 reads SMNVEV (reference sequence).